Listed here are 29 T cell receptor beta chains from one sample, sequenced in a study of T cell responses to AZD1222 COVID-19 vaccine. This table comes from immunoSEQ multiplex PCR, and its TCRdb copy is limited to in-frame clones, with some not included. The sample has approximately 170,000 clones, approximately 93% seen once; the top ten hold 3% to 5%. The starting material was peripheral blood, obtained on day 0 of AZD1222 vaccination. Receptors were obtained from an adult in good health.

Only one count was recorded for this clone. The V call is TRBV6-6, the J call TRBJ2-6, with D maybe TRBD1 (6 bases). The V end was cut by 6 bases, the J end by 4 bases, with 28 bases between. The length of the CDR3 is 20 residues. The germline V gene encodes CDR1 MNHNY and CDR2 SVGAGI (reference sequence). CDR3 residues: CASSQQGPEIPLSGANVLTF. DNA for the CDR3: TGTGCCAGCAGCCAGCAGGGGCCCGAGATCCCCCTTTCCGGGGCCAACGTCCTGACTTTC.

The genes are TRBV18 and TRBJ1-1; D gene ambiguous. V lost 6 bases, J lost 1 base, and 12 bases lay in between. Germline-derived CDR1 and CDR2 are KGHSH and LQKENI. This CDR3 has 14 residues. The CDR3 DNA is TGTGCCAGCTCGTCGGGCGGGGAGAACACTGAAGCTTTCTTT. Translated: CASSSGGENTEAFF.

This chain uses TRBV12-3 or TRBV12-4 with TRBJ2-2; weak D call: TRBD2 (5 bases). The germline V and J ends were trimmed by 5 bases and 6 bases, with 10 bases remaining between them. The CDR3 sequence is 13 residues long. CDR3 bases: TGTGCCAGCAGTATACTAGTATCCGGGGAGCTGTTTTTT. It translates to CASSILVSGELFF.

This CDR3 is CASSYVSGTPYEQYF. The CDR3 bases are TGTGCCAGCAGTTACGTCTCCGGGACACCCTACGAGCAGTACTTC. V gene TRBV6-6 combines with J gene TRBJ2-7; weak D call: TRBD1 (6 bases). Trimming took 2 bases from V and 2 from J, leaving 13 bases between them. This CDR3 is 15 amino acids long. The germline V gene has CDR1 MNHNY and CDR2 SVGAGI (reference sequence).

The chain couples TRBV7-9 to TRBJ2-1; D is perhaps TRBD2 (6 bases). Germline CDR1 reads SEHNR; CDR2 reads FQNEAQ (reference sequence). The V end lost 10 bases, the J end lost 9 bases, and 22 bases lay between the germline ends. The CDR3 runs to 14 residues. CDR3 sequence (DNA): TGTGCCACCGGTAGAAGTGGGAGGAGTAGTGAGCAGTTCTTC. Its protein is CATGRSGRSSEQFF. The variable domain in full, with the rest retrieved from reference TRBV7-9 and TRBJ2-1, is DTGVSQNPRHKITKRGQNVTFRCDPISEHNRLYWYRQTLGQGPEFLTYFQNEAQLEKSRLLSDRFSAERPKGSFSTLEIQRTEQGDSAMYLCATGRSGRSSEQFFGPGTRLTVL.

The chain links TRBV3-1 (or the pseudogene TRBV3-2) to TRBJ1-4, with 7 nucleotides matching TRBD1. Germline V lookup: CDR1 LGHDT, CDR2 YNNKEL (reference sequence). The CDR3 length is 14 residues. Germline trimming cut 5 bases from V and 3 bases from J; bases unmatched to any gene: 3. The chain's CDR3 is CASSMGQPNEKLFF. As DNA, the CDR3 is TGTGCCAGCAGCATGGGACAGCCTAATGAAAAACTGTTTTTT.

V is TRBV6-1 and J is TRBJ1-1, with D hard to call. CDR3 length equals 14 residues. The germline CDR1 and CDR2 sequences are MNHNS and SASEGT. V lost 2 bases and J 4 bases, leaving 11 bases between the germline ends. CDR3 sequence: CASSEPYKGTEAFF. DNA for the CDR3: TGTGCCAGCAGTGAACCCTACAAGGGCACTGAAGCTTTCTTT.

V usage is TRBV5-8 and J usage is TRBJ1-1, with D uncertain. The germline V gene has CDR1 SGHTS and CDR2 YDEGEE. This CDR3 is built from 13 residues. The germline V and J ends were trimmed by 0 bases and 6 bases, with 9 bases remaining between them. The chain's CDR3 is CASSLVGLPEAFF. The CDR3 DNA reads TGTGCCAGCAGCTTGGTAGGGTTACCTGAAGCTTTCTTT.

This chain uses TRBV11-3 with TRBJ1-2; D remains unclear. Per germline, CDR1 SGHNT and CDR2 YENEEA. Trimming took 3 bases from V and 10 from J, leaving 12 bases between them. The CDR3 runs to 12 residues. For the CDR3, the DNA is TGTGCCAGCAGCTTCGGACCGCGTGACTACACCTTC. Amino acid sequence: CASSFGPRDYTF.

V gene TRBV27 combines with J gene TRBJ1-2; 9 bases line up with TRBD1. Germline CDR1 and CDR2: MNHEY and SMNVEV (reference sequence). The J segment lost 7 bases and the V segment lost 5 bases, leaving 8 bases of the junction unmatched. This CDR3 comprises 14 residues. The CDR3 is CASSPRDRVGGYTF. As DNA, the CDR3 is TGTGCCAGCAGTCCGCGGGACAGGGTCGGTGGCTACACCTTC.

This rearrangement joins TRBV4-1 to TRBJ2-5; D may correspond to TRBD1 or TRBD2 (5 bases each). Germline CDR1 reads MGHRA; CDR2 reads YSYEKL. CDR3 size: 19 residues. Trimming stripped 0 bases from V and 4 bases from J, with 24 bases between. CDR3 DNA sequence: TGCGCCAGCAGCCAAGATCCACGAGGGGCGAATGGGAATTTAGAGACCCAGTACTTC. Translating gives CASSQDPRGANGNLETQYF.

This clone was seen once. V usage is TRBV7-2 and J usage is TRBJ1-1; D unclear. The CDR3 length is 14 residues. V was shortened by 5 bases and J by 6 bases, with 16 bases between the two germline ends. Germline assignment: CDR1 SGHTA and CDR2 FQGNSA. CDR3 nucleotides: TGTGCCAGCAGCACTAGCCGCCTGAGCCCTGAAGCTTTCTTT. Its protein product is CASSTSRLSPEAFF. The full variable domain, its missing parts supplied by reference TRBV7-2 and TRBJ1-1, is GAGVSQSPSNKVTEKGKDVELRCDPISGHTALYWYRQSLGQGLEFLIYFQGNSAPDKSGLPSDRFSAERTGGSVSTLTIQRTQQEDSAVYLCASSTSRLSPEAFFGQGTRLTVV.

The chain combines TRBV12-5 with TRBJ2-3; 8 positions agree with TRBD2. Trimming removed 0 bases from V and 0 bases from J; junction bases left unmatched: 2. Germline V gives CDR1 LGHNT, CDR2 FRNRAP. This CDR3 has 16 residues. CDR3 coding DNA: TGTGCTAGTGGTTTGGTACTAGCGGTTAGCACAGATACGCAGTATTTT. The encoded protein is CASGLVLAVSTDTQYF.

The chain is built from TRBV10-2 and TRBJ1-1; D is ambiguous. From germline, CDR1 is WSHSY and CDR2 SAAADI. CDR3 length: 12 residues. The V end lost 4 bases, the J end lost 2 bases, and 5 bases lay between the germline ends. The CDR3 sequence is CASSVLNTEAFF. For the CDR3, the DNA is TGCGCCAGCAGTGTCCTCAACACTGAAGCTTTCTTT.

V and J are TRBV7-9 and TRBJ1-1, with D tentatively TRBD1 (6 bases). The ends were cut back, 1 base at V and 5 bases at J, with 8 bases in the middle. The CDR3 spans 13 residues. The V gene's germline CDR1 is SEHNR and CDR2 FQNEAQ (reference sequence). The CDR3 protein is CASSLEQGTEAFF. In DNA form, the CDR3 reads TGTGCCAGCAGCTTAGAACAGGGAACTGAAGCTTTCTTT.

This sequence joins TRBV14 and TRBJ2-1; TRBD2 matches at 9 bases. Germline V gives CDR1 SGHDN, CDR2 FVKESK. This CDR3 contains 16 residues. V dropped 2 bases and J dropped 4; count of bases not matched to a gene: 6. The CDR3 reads CASSQWAGGGYNEQFF. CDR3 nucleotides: TGTGCCAGCAGCCAATGGGCGGGAGGGGGGTACAATGAGCAGTTCTTC.

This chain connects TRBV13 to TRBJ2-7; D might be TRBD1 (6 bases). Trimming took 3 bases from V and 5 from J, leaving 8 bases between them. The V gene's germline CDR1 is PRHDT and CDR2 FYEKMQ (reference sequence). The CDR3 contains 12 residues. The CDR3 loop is CASSLGDNEQYF. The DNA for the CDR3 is TGTGCCAGCAGCTTGGGGGACAACGAGCAGTACTTC.

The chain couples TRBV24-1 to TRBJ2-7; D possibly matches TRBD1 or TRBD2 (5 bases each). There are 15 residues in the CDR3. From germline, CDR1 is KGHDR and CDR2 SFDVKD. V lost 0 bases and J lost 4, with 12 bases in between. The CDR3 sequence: CATSDLKGRGYEQYF. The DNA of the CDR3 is TGTGCCACCAGTGATTTGAAGGGACGGGGATACGAGCAGTACTTC.

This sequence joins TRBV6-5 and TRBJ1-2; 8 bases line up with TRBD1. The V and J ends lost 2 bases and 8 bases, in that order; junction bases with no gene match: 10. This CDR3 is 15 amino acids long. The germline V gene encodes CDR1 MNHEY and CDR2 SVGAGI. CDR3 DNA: TGTGCCAGCAGTTACGGAGGCCAGGGGGCAGGAGGCTACACCTTC. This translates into CASSYGGQGAGGYTF.

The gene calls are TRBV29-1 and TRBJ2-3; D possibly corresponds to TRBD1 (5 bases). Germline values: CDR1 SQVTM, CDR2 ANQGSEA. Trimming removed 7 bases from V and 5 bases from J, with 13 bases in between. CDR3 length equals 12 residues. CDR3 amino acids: CSARTNKDTQYF. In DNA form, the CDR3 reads TGCAGCGCCCGGACAAATAAAGATACGCAGTATTTT.

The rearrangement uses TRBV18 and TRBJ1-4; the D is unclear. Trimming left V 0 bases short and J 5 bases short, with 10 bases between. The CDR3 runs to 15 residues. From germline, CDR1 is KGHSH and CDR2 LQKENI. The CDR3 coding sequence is TGTGCCAGCTCACCACCGGCGGTAGGGAATGAAAAACTGTTTTTT. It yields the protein CASSPPAVGNEKLFF.

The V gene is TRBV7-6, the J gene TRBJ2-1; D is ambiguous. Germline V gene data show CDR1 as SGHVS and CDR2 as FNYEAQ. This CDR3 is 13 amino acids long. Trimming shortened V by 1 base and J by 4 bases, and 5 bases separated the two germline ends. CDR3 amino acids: CASSLVNYNEQFF. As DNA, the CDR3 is TGTGCCAGCAGCTTAGTGAATTACAATGAGCAGTTCTTC.

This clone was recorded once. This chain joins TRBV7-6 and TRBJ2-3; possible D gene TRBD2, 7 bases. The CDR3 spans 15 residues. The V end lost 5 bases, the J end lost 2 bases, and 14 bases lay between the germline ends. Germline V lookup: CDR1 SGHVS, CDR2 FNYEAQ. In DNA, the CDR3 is TGTGCCAGCAGCCCTAGAGGGGGGGCCACAGATACGCAGTATTTT. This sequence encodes CASSPRGGATDTQYF. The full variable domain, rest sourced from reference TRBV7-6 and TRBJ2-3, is GAGVSQSPRYKVTKRGQDVALRCDPISGHVSLYWYRQALGQGPEFLTYFNYEAQQDKSGLPNDRFSAERPEGSISTLTIQRTEQRDSAMYRCASSPRGGATDTQYFGPGTRLTVL.

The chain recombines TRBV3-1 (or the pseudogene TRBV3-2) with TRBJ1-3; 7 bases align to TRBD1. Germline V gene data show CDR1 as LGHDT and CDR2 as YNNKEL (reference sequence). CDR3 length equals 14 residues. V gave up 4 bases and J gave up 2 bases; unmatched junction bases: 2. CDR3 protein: CASSPGTAGNTIYF. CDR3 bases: TGTGCCAGCAGCCCCGGGACAGCTGGAAACACCATATATTTT.

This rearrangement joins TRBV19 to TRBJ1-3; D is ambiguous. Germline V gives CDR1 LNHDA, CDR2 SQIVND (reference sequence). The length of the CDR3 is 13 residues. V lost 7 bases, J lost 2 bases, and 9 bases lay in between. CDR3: CASMFNTGNTIYF. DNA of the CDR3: TGTGCCAGTATGTTCAATACTGGAAACACCATATATTTT.

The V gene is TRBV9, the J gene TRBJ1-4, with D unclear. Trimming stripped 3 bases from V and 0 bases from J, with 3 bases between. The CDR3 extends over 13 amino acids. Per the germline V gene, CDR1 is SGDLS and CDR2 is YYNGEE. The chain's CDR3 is CASSESTNEKLFF. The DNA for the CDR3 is TGTGCCAGCAGCGAGTCAACTAATGAAAAACTGTTTTTT.

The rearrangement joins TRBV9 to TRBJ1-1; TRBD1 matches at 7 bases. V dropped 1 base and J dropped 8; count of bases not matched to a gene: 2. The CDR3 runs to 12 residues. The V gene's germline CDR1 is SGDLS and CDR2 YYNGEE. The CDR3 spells CASSVPQGEAFF. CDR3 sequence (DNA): TGTGCCAGCAGCGTACCACAGGGGGAAGCTTTCTTT.

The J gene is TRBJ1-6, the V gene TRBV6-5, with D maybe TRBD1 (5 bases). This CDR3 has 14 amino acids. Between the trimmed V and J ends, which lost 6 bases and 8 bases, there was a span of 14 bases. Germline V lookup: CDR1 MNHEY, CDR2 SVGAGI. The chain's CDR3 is CASSRDGLDSPLHF. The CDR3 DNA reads TGTGCCAGCAGCCGGGACGGCCTCGATTCACCCCTCCACTTT.

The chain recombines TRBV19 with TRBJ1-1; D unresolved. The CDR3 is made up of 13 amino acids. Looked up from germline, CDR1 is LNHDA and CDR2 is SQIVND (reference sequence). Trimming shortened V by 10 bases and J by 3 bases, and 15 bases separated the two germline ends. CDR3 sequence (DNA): TGTGCCACCAAGAGCGAGATTTACACTGAAGCTTTCTTT. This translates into CATKSEIYTEAFF.